These 2 T cell receptor beta chains originate from one sample sequenced in a study of shared T cell receptors in the human thymus. The method was immunoSEQ multiplex PCR; TCRdb's version includes in-frame clones alone and lacks a portion of them. The sample carries hundreds of thousands of clones, more than 75% recorded once. These data were likewise used in another study, on human thymus T cells.

The specimen sequenced was thymocytes. Receptors originate from a boy younger than two with a congenital heart defect.

This clone showed up just once. V is TRBV19 and J is TRBJ2-5; tentative D call: TRBD1 (6 bases). The length of the CDR3 is 13 residues. With 5 bases removed from V and 9 bases from J, the gap between germline ends came to 16 bases. Germline loops: CDR1 LNHDA, CDR2 SQIVND (reference sequence). CDR3 sequence reads: CASSRAVKGAQYF. For the CDR3, the DNA is TGTGCCAGTAGTCGGGCAGTGAAGGGGGCCCAGTACTTC.

This chain joins TRBV19 and TRBJ2-3; a weak D match, TRBD1 (6 bases). The germline gives CDR1 LNHDA, CDR2 SQIVND (reference sequence). There are 17 residues in the CDR3. V lost 1 base and J lost 0, with 14 bases in between. This chain's CDR3 is CASSIVPPGASTDTQYF. Here the CDR3 DNA reads TGTGCCAGTAGTATAGTCCCCCCAGGGGCTAGCACAGATACGCAGTATTTT.